These 6 T cell receptor beta chains were sequenced from one sample in a study of T cell clonality in common variable immunodeficiency. The method was immunoSEQ multiplex PCR; TCRdb's version includes in-frame clones alone and lacks a portion of them. The sample yields about 34,000 clones, without any singletons. The sequencing input was peripheral blood mononuclear cells. The receptors derive from a person aged 18 to 75 in good health.

In its sample, this clone was seen many times. The read is 3 residues too short to cover the CDR3 end, so that end is filled in from the germline J gene. This chain joins TRBV28 and TRBJ1-6; the D gene is possibly TRBD1 (6 bases). The CDR3 length is 15 residues. V lost 6 bases, J lost 7 bases, and 16 bases lay in between. Germline lookup yields CDR1 MDHEN and CDR2 SYDVKM. CDR3 bases read: TGTGCCAGCAGCCGAGGTGGGGGCAGCAATTCACCC. Translating it yields CASSRGGGSNSP. The CDR3, in full, reads CASSRGGGSNSPLHF. Using reference TRBV28 and TRBJ1-6 for the parts outside the CDR3, the full variable domain is DVKVTQSSRYLVKRTGEKVFLECVQDMDHENMFWYRQDPGLGLRLIYFSYDVKMKEKGDIPEGYSVSREKKERFSLILESASTNQTSMYLCASSRGGGSNSPLHFGNGTRLTVT.

Many counts were recorded for this clone. The CDR3 extends 3 residues past the end of the read, so its final part is completed from the germline J gene. The chain is built from TRBV11-2 and TRBJ1-1; maybe TRBD1 (6 bases). The CDR3 sequence is 12 residues long. Germline V CDR1 and CDR2: SGHAT, FQNNGV. CDR3 DNA, as far as it was read: TGTGCCAGCAGCTTAGCAGGGGAGGGA. Protein: CASSLAGEG. The full-length CDR3 reads as CASSLAGEGAFF.

This clone showed up many times. The CDR3 spells CASSTQTGTSTQTQYF. CDR3 DNA, as far as it was read: TGTGCCAGCAGCACCCAAACCGGGACTAGCACACAGACC. J is TRBJ2-5 and V is TRBV13; 9 nucleotides line up with TRBD2. The sequenced fragment ends 3 residues before the CDR3 boundary, so the rest is inferred from the germline J gene. The CDR3 length is 16 residues. CDR1 is PRHDT and CDR2 is FYEKMQ in the germline V gene (reference sequence). With 5 bases clipped from V and 6 bases from J, the junction kept 13 bases outside the gene matches.

This clone was seen ten or more times. Read sequence stops 3 residues before the CDR3 end, and the germline J gene provides the missing end. The V and J genes are TRBV10-1 and TRBJ2-3; D call uncertain. This CDR3 contains 15 residues. Germline lookup yields CDR1 WNHNN and CDR2 SYGVQD (reference sequence). Trimming left V 1 base short and J 0 bases short, with 8 bases between. Incomplete CDR3 DNA: TGCGCCAGCAGTGAGTTTGGCGGTAGCACAGATACG. The encoded protein is CASSEFGGSTDT. The CDR3 in its entirety is CASSEFGGSTDTQYF.

This clone occurred many times. Read data end 3 residues before the CDR3 end; the end is taken from the germline J gene. The rearrangement uses TRBV5-1 and TRBJ1-1; D gene ambiguous. Deletions cut 0 bases from V and 3 bases from J, with 6 bases between. CDR1 SGHRS and CDR2 YFSETQ come from the germline V gene. The CDR3 is 13 amino acids. CDR3 bases read: TGCGCCAGCAGCTTGGATTCGGACACTGAA. It codes for CASSLDSDTE. The entire CDR3 protein reads CASSLDSDTEAFF.

This clone was counted at least ten times. The sequenced fragment ends 3 residues before the CDR3 boundary, so the rest is inferred from the germline J gene. The genes are TRBV7-9 and TRBJ2-7; 9 bases are shared with TRBD1. This CDR3 spans 15 amino acids. V was pared by 1 base and J by 5 bases, with 6 bases of the junction left unmatched. The germline V gene encodes CDR1 SEHNR and CDR2 FQNEAQ (reference sequence). The CDR3 loop reads CASSLDGTGKHEQYF. Incomplete CDR3 DNA: TGTGCCAGCAGCTTAGATGGGACAGGGAAACACGAG.